The next 18 T cell receptor beta chains were all read from a single sample in a study of blood T cell repertoires in COVID-19. Produced via immunoSEQ multiplex PCR; TCRdb's table is partial and in-frame only. Altogether nearly 110,000 clones are present, 76% being singletons, with the ten largest covering around 6.2%. The specimen sequenced was peripheral blood. These receptors were taken from a man at least 80 years old with COVID-19, enrolled during active disease.

The CDR3 DNA is TGTGCCAGCAGCCAAGAAGGAACAGGGGGCGCGGGCAACTATGGCTACACCTTC. Protein product: CASSQEGTGGAGNYGYTF. The V gene is TRBV3-1 (or the pseudogene TRBV3-2), the J gene TRBJ1-2, with 9 bases fitting TRBD1. This CDR3 has 18 residues. Trimming at V came to 0 bases and at J to 2 bases, leaving 10 bases not matched to a gene. The germline V gene has CDR1 LGHDT and CDR2 YNNKEL (reference sequence).

This rearrangement joins TRBV11-2 to TRBJ2-2, with 7 bases matching TRBD1. The CDR3 spans 15 residues. V was pared by 5 bases and J by 6 bases, with 9 bases of the junction left unmatched. Germline assignment: CDR1 SGHAT and CDR2 FQNNGV. CDR3 sequence: CASSPDRIGAGELFF. The CDR3 DNA follows: TGTGCCAGCAGCCCGGACAGGATCGGCGCCGGGGAGCTGTTTTTT.

V and J are TRBV25-1 and TRBJ2-3; possible D gene TRBD1, 6 bases. Deletions cut 7 bases from V and 0 bases from J, with 17 bases between. The germline V gene has CDR1 MGHDK and CDR2 SYGVNS. There are 16 residues in the CDR3. DNA for the CDR3: TGTGCCAGCACCCTCTCCGGGACATCTAGCACAGATACGCAGTATTTT. This codes for CASTLSGTSSTDTQYF. Full variable domain (outside the CDR3, taken from reference TRBV25-1 and TRBJ2-3): EADIYQTPRYLVIGTGKKITLECSQTMGHDKMYWYQQDPGMELHLIHYSYGVNSTEKGDLSSESTVSRIRTEHFPLTLESARPSHTSQYLCASTLSGTSSTDTQYFGPGTRLTVL.

The gene calls are TRBV4-2 and TRBJ1-2; D remains ambiguous. CDR3 length: 15 amino acids. CDR1 and CDR2 (germline): LGHNA, YNFKEQ. Trimming shortened V by 3 bases and J by 4 bases, and 15 bases separated the two germline ends. The CDR3 protein is CASSHLSESGYGYTF. The CDR3, as DNA: TGTGCCAGCAGCCATCTCTCAGAGTCAGGCTATGGCTACACCTTC.

The V call is TRBV18, the J call TRBJ1-5, with 7 bases identical to TRBD1. The CDR3 has 15 residues. V lost 2 bases and J lost 5; bases outside the gene matches: 6. Germline CDR1 KGHSH, CDR2 LQKENI. The CDR3 bases are TGTGCCAGCTCACCAGTAGGGGGCGGGGATCAGCCCCAGCATTTT. It translates to CASSPVGGGDQPQHF.

J is TRBJ2-7 and V is TRBV28, with TRBD2 matching 8 bases. Germline V gene lookup returns CDR1 MDHEN and CDR2 SYDVKM. The CDR3 extends over 15 amino acids. After removal of 2 bases from V and 4 bases from J, the junction contained 7 bases not matched to a gene. CDR3 residues: CASSLGASGSYEQYF. Here the CDR3 DNA reads TGTGCCAGCAGTTTAGGGGCTAGCGGGTCGTACGAGCAGTACTTC.

V is TRBV19 and J is TRBJ2-5; D is uncertain. V was cut by 4 bases and J by 2 bases, with 14 bases left in between. Germline lookup yields CDR1 LNHDA and CDR2 SQIVND (reference sequence). The CDR3 loop spans 15 amino acids. CDR3 region: CASSSTTWAQETQYF. CDR3 in DNA: TGTGCCAGTAGTAGTACCACCTGGGCACAAGAGACCCAGTACTTC.

The chain uses TRBV11-2 and TRBJ2-1; 16 nucleotides line up with TRBD2. This CDR3 has 16 amino acids. V was clipped by 5 bases and J by 9 bases; unmatched bases: 7. Germline CDR1 and CDR2: SGHAT and FQNNGV. The CDR3 here is CASSPGTSGRAGEQFF. The CDR3 DNA reads as TGTGCCAGCAGCCCGGGGACTAGCGGGAGGGCGGGTGAGCAGTTCTTC.

CDR3 DNA sequence: TGTGCCAGCAGTTTATCACAGGGGGCTGGAAACACCATATATTTT. Its translation is CASSLSQGAGNTIYF. The chain recombines TRBV27 with TRBJ1-3, with 8 bases fitting TRBD1. Per the germline V gene, CDR1 is MNHEY and CDR2 is SMNVEV (reference sequence). The ends lost 0 bases at V and 2 bases at J; junction bases unmatched: 0. This CDR3 is 15 amino acids long.

The rearrangement uses TRBV7-8 and TRBJ2-1, with D perhaps matching TRBD2 (5 bases). Trimming pared 1 base from V and 5 bases from J, leaving 21 bases between. From germline, CDR1 is SGHVS and CDR2 FQNEAQ. The CDR3 covers 18 residues. The CDR3 is CASSLVRVERTPDNEQFF. CDR3 in DNA: TGTGCCAGCAGCTTAGTGAGGGTTGAGAGGACGCCCGACAATGAGCAGTTCTTC. Full variable domain (outside the CDR3, taken from reference TRBV7-8 and TRBJ2-1): GAGVSQSPRYKVAKRGQDVALRCDPISGHVSLFWYQQALGQGPEFLTYFQNEAQLDKSGLPSDRFFAERPEGSVSTLKIQRTQQEDSAVYLCASSLVRVERTPDNEQFFGPGTRLTVL.

The rearrangement uses TRBV6-5 and TRBJ2-3, with 9 bases that match TRBD1. With 10 bases clipped from V and 6 bases from J, the junction kept 14 bases outside the gene matches. This CDR3 has 15 residues. The V gene's germline CDR1 is MNHEY and CDR2 SVGAGI. CDR3: CATWEGTGGSDTQYF. The CDR3 DNA follows: TGTGCCACCTGGGAGGGAACAGGGGGCTCGGATACGCAGTATTTT.

The chain employs TRBV2 and TRBJ1-1, with 7 bases fitting TRBD1. This CDR3 has 11 residues. The germline gives CDR1 SNHLY, CDR2 FYNNEI. V lost 7 bases, J lost 10 bases, and 6 bases stayed unmatched. The CDR3 reads CASKSGGVAFF. Here the CDR3 DNA reads TGTGCCAGCAAATCAGGGGGTGTAGCTTTCTTT.

The V gene is TRBV25-1, the J gene TRBJ2-4, with D possibly matching TRBD2 (7 bases). V shed 1 base and J shed 11 bases, with 18 bases lying between them. Germline V lookup: CDR1 MGHDK, CDR2 SYGVNS. The CDR3 length is 15 residues. The CDR3: CASSEFGGLGSFQYF. The CDR3 DNA is TGTGCCAGCAGTGAATTCGGGGGGCTAGGGTCTTTTCAGTACTTC.

This clone was observed a few times. This chain uses TRBV25-1 with TRBJ1-2; weak D call: TRBD1 (6 bases). Trimming took 6 bases from V and 4 from J, leaving 12 bases between them. Looked up from germline, CDR1 is MGHDK and CDR2 is SYGVNS. This CDR3 contains 13 residues. CDR3 nucleotides: TGTGCCAGCAGAAATGCAGGGGCCTATGGCTACACCTTC. Its protein is CASRNAGAYGYTF.

The chain is built from TRBV5-4 and TRBJ2-1; D is unclear. CDR1 is SGHNT and CDR2 is YYREEE in the germline V gene (reference sequence). V was shortened by 4 bases and J by 0 bases, with 11 bases between the two germline ends. The CDR3 contains 15 residues. The DNA of the CDR3 is TGTGCCAGCAGCGAACCGGGTCTCTCCTACAATGAGCAGTTCTTC. Its protein product is CASSEPGLSYNEQFF.

This clone was picked up a small number of times. The CDR3 nucleotides are TGCAGCGTTCTAGGGACAGGGGACTCTGGGGCCAACGTCCTGACTTTC. Amino acids: CSVLGTGDSGANVLTF. The V gene is TRBV29-1, the J gene TRBJ2-6; 10 bases align to TRBD1. The V gene's germline CDR1 is SQVTM and CDR2 ANQGSEA. J lost 0 bases, V lost 5 bases, and 4 bases had no gene match. The CDR3 spans 16 residues.

The rearrangement joins TRBV5-4 to TRBJ2-5; possible D gene TRBD1, 5 bases. Deletions cut 4 bases from V and 1 base from J, with 11 bases between. Germline V CDR1 and CDR2: SGHNT, YYREEE (reference sequence). The CDR3 spans 14 residues. In nucleotides, the CDR3 is TGTGCCAGCAGCCCCGGACAAGTCCAAGAGACCCAGTACTTC. Its translation is CASSPGQVQETQYF.

The chain carries TRBV2 and TRBJ1-4; D remains ambiguous. Germline CDR1 is SNHLY and CDR2 is FYNNEI. This CDR3 has 14 amino acids. Trimming left V 7 bases short and J 3 bases short, with 12 bases between. Here the CDR3 reads CASNTRVANEKLFF. CDR3 sequence (DNA): TGTGCCAGCAATACACGGGTAGCTAATGAAAAACTGTTTTTT.